The 11 T cell receptor beta chains below come from one sample, sequenced in a study of shared clonotypes between healthy human individuals. The assay was immunoSEQ multiplex PCR, and TCRdb's table has in-frame clones only and misses some. The data hold about 2.2 million clones, with about 92% observed a single time. Cells designated naive CD8 were CD45RO-negative and were positively selected for CCR7, with terminally differentiated effector memory CD45RA+ cells excluded. The sequenced sample was naive CD8+ T cells from PBMCs. The source of these receptors is a man between 18 and 29 years old in good health. Some clones in this sample may be carry-over from other donors' samples.

V usage is TRBV27 and J usage is TRBJ1-5, with a weak D call TRBD1 (6 bases). V shed 6 bases and J shed 7 bases, with 22 bases lying between them. This CDR3 has 16 residues. Germline V CDR1 and CDR2: MNHEY, SMNVEV (reference sequence). CDR3 in amino acids: CASRPSRGGQNQPQHF. CDR3 nucleotide sequence: TGTGCCAGCAGACCATCTCGGGGGGGACAAAACCAGCCCCAGCATTTT.

The table lists this clone with a few counts. The chain uses TRBV10-3 and TRBJ1-1; D unresolved. V was cut by 2 bases and J by 3 bases, with 4 bases left in between. The V gene's germline CDR1 is ENHRY and CDR2 SYGVKD. The CDR3 covers 12 residues. Here the CDR3 DNA reads TGTGCCATCAGTGAGCCGGACACTGAAGCTTTCTTT. This sequence encodes CAISEPDTEAFF.

The chain employs TRBV15 and TRBJ2-2; D may correspond to TRBD1 or TRBD2 (5 bases each). The V gene's germline CDR1 is LNHNV and CDR2 YYDKDF (reference sequence). The V and J ends lost 0 bases and 3 bases respectively, with 17 bases between them. The CDR3 has 18 residues. CDR3 loop: CATSRDRAGRVYTGELFF. The DNA of the CDR3 is TGTGCCACCAGCAGAGATCGGGCGGGCAGGGTTTACACCGGGGAGCTGTTTTTT. Drawing the rest from reference TRBV15 and TRBJ2-2, the complete variable domain is DAMVIQNPRYQVTQFGKPVTLSCSQTLNHNVMYWYQQKSSQAPKLLFHYYDKDFNNEADTPDNFQSRRPNTSFCFLDIRSPGLGDTAMYLCATSRDRAGRVYTGELFFGEGSRLTVL.

This rearrangement joins TRBV28 to TRBJ1-2, with 7 bases fitting TRBD1. In germline, CDR1 is MDHEN, CDR2 SYDVKM. The trim removed 5 bases at V and 4 bases at J, leaving 10 bases unmatched. This CDR3 contains 15 residues. CDR3 nucleotide sequence: TGTGCCAGCAGTCCCAACGATGACAGGGCCTATGGCTACACCTTC. It is translated as CASSPNDDRAYGYTF.

The chain couples TRBV18 to TRBJ1-2; D remains ambiguous. Trimming left V 6 bases short and J 6 bases short, with 11 bases between. Germline CDR1 KGHSH, CDR2 LQKENI. The CDR3 totals 12 residues. The CDR3 protein is CASSPGEDGYTF. The CDR3 bases are TGTGCCAGCTCCCCTGGCGAGGATGGCTACACCTTC.

The CDR3, as DNA: TGTGCCAGCAGTGACTCGTTTTCCTACAATGAGCAGTTCTTC. Its protein is CASSDSFSYNEQFF. The chain links TRBV2 to TRBJ2-1, with no clear D. CDR1 is SNHLY, CDR2 FYNNEI, per germline. The CDR3 totals 14 residues. V dropped 3 bases and J dropped 1 base, with 7 bases sitting between them.

The chain couples TRBV7-7 to TRBJ2-7, with a tentative D call TRBD2 (6 bases). V shed 1 base and J shed 6 bases, with 10 bases lying between them. The CDR3 is 13 residues long. Germline assignment: CDR1 SSHAT and CDR2 FNYEAQ (reference sequence). The CDR3 region has the DNA TGTGCCAGCAGCTTAGGGCAGACTAGCGAGCAGTACTTC. Amino acids: CASSLGQTSEQYF.

The chain links TRBV2 to TRBJ1-3; 8 bases map to TRBD1. The CDR3 spans 16 residues. Germline CDR1 reads SNHLY; CDR2 reads FYNNEI. With V trimmed by 5 bases and J by 0 bases, 6 bases remained unmatched. CDR3 in amino acids: CASSKWTGSSGNTIYF. The CDR3 nucleotides are TGTGCCAGCAGTAAGTGGACAGGGAGCTCTGGAAACACCATATATTTT.

The V call is TRBV7-3, the J call TRBJ2-1, with TRBD1 matching 7 bases. Germline CDR1 reads SGHTA; CDR2 reads FQGTGA. V lost 5 bases to trimming and J lost 6 bases; unmatched junction nucleotides: 10. The CDR3 length is 15 residues. DNA of the CDR3: TGTGCCAGCAGCGAAACAGGGGCTTCGGGCAATGAGCAGTTCTTC. This translates into CASSETGASGNEQFF.

The gene calls are TRBV10-3 and TRBJ1-5, with 7 bases that match TRBD1. This CDR3 comprises 15 residues. J gave up 2 bases and V 6 bases, and 7 bases lay outside the gene matches. Germline values: CDR1 ENHRY, CDR2 SYGVKD. The CDR3 here is CAIRQGSGGNQPQHF. CDR3 in DNA: TGTGCCATCAGACAGGGGAGTGGGGGCAATCAGCCCCAGCATTTT.

The chain carries TRBV5-4 and TRBJ2-2; TRBD2 might be the D (7 bases). Germline CDR1 is SGHNT and CDR2 is YYREEE (reference sequence). This CDR3 region has 17 residues. Trimming removed 4 bases from V and 0 bases from J, with 16 bases in between. The chain's CDR3 is CASSAGAGSSNTGELFF. The DNA for the CDR3 is TGTGCCAGCAGCGCGGGGGCGGGGAGTTCGAACACCGGGGAGCTGTTTTTT.